This T cell receptor beta chain was recorded in a study of blood T cell repertoires in COVID-19. For the study at large: Sites across the United States, Italy and Spain contributed samples from acute and convalescent COVID-19. The analysed material was cDNA or gDNA that came from T cells, B-cell-depleted T cells, or PBMCs.

Authors' data handling: By means of reference gene primer amplification, nucleated cell counts were estimated. The protocol was immunoSEQ multiplex PCR, while the TCRdb copy is restricted to in-frame clones and leaves out a portion. V and J calls and clone size are given by that table; D and trimming were obtained from the DNA. The profile covers some 69,000 clones, with roughly four fifths appearing a single time and roughly 1.9% taken by the ten largest. The sequence was obtained from a woman in her fifties or sixties with acute or convalescent COVID-19. Sequenced input: peripheral blood.

CDR3 in DNA: TGTGCCAGCAGTTTGGGGGGGAGTGGCTACACCTTC. Amino acid sequence: CASSLGGSGYTF. The chain recombines TRBV12-3 or TRBV12-4 with TRBJ1-2, with D possibly matching TRBD1 (5 bases). CDR3 length equals 12 residues. V shed 3 bases and J shed 7 bases, with 9 bases lying between them.